This T cell receptor (beta chain) was retrieved from a study of blood T cells in healthy people across ages. As regards this clonotype: Antigen specificity is unknown.

A sample-barcoded 5' primer and a J-beta primer mix were used in a second PCR of roughly 7 to 11 cycles. A single record per CDR3 protein comes from TCRdb applying MiXCR to the 5' RACE reads. The sample has roughly 1.4 million distinct CDR3 sequences, 55% to 75% seen once. General study results and limits: Whereas aged donors had fewer naive CD4+ cells, long-lived donors had more of them and higher diversity.

CDR3 size: 13 residues. V gave up 9 bases and J gave up 6 bases, with 16 bases separating them. Germline V gene data show CDR1 as SGHTA and CDR2 as FQGNSA. The specimen sequenced was blood. The V call is TRBV7-2, the J call TRBJ2-3; D gene ambiguous. The sequence came from a man between 18 and 35 years old in good health. The CDR3 sequence is CASQPPLADTQYF. CDR3 DNA sequence: TGTGCCAGTCAGCCTCCCCTTGCGGATACGCAGTATTTT.